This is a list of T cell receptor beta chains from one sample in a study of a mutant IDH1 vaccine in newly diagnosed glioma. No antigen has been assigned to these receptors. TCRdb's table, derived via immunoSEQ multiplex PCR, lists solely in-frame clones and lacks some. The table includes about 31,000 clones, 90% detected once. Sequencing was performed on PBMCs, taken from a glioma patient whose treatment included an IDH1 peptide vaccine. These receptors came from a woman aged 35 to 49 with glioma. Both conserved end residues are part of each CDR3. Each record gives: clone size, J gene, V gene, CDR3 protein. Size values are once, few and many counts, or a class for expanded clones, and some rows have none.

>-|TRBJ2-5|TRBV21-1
CASRRQEPGGTQETQYF
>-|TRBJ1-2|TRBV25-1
CASRKAGEGYGYTF
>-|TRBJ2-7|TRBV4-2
CASSPGLAGALSSYEQYF
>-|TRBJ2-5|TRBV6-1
CASMTRGLWETQYF
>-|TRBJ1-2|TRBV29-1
CSVEALRGYTF
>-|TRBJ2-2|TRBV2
CASSDFDTGELFF
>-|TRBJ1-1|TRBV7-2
CASRQQGILNTEAFF
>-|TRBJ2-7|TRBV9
CASSVGGGYSYEQYF
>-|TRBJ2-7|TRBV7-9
CASSSTGPYEQYF
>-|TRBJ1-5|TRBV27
CASSSRDNQPQHF
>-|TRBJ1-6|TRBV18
CASSPTSSSPLHF
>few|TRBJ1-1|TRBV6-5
CASRLRQGTEAFF
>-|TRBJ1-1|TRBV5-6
CASSLAGGRGEAFF
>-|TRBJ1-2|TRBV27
CASGRMGANYGYTF
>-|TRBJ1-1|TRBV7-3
CASSLRGNTEAFF
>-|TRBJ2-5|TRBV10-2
CASREAAAWETQYF
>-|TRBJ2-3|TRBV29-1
CSVRGPTDTQYF
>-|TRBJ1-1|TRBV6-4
CASSDQTNTEAFF
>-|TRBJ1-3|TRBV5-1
CASSQGTGGNTIYF
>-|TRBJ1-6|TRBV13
CASSFWTLPHSPLHF
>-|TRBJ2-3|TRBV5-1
CASSLASGDGDTQYF
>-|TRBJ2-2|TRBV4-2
CASAPGQGRTGGELFF
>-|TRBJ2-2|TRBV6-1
CASGRGDTGELFF
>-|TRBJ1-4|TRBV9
CASSARSNEKLFF
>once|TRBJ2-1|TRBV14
CASSRRGQGGLGEQFF
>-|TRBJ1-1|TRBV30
CAWSEGGLNTEAFF
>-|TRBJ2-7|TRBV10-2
CASTDLGYEQYF
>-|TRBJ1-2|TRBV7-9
CASSLLYSTVTNGYTF
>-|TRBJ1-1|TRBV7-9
CASSARGQLNTEAFF
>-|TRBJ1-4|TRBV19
CASSITSANEKLFF
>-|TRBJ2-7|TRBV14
CASSQGTVSSYEQYF
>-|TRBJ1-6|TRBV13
CASSIVGGSSYNSPLHF
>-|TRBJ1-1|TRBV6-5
CASSAQGAFTEAFF
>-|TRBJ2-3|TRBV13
CASSARRYGTDTQYF
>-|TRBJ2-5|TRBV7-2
CASSFERKETQYF
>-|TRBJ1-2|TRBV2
CASRGNSGWGYGYTF
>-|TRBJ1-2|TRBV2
CASAGTGAYGYTF
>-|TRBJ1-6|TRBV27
CASSRRQENSPLHF
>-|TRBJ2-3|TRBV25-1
CASARMAGGPDTQYF
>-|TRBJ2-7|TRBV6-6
CASRVGAAYEQYF
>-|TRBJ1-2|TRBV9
CASRGFGANYGYTF
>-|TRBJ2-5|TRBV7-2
CASSSLGRTQYF
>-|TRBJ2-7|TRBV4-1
CASSQGTGYSYEQYF
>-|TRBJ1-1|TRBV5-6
CASSFDRNTEAFF
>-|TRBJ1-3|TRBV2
CASNIQGPISGNTIYF
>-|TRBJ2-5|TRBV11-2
CASSLSRNQETQYF
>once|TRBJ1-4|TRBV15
CATSRQRGSANEKLFF
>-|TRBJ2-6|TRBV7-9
CATTEGTGANVLTF
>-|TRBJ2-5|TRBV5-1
CASSIVPGQQETQYF
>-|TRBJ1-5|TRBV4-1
CASSQGNVRQPQHF
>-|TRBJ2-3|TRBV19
CASSNRDADTQYF
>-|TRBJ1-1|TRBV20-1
CSARYREEAFF
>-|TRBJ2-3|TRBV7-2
CASSRTSGITDTQYF
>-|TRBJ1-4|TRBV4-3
CASSQVITRATNEKLFF
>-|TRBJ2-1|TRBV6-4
CASSEDLSSYNEQFF